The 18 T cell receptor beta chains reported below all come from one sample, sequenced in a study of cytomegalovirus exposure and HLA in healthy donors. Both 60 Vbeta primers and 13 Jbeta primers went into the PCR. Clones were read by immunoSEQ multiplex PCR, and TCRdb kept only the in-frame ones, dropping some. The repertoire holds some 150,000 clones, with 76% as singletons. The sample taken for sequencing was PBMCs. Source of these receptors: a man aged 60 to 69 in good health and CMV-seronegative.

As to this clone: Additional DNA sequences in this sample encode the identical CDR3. In DNA form, the CDR3 reads TGTGCCAGCAGCTTACCCGGACAGGGACCGCCGGATACGCAGTATTTT. This codes for CASSLPGQGPPDTQYF. The chain has TRBV13 and TRBJ2-3, with TRBD1 matching over 8 bases. The CDR3 extends over 16 amino acids. The trim removed 2 bases at V and 6 bases at J, leaving 10 bases unmatched. Germline V gene lookup returns CDR1 PRHDT and CDR2 FYEKMQ (reference sequence).

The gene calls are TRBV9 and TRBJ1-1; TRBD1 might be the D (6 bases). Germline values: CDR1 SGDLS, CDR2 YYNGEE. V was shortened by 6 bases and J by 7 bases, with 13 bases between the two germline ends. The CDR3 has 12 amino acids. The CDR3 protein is CASTNRVGEAFF. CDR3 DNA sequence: TGTGCCAGCACTAACAGGGTTGGTGAAGCTTTCTTT.

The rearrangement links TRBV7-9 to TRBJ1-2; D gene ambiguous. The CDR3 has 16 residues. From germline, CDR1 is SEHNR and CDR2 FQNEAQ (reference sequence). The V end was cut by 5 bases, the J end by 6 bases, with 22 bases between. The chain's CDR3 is CASSARNTRRADGYTF. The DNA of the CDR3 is TGTGCCAGCAGCGCGAGGAACACTCGGCGGGCGGATGGCTACACCTTC.

This CDR3 reads CASSYRDRAGANVLTF. The CDR3 DNA follows: TGTGCCAGCAGCTACCGGGACAGGGCGGGGGCCAACGTCCTGACTTTC. The chain combines TRBV7-9 with TRBJ2-6; 9 nucleotides agree with TRBD1. Germline CDR1 is SEHNR and CDR2 is FQNEAQ (reference sequence). The CDR3 has 16 residues. The V segment lost 4 bases and the J segment 4 bases; nucleotides outside the gene matches: 5.

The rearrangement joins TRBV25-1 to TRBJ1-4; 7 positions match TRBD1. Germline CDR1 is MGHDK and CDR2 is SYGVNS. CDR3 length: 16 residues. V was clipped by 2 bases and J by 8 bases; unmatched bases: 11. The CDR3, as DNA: TGTGCCAGCAGTGAAGAGAAGGGGACAGTTGGGGAAAAACTGTTTTTT. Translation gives CASSEEKGTVGEKLFF. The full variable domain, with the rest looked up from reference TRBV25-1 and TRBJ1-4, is EADIYQTPRYLVIGTGKKITLECSQTMGHDKMYWYQQDPGMELHLIHYSYGVNSTEKGDLSSESTVSRIRTEHFPLTLESARPSHTSQYLCASSEEKGTVGEKLFFGSGTQLSVL.

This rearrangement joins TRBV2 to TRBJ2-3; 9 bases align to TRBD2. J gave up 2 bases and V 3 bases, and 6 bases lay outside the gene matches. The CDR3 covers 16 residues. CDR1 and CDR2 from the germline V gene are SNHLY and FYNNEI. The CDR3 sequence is CASSDPAGGTTDTQYF. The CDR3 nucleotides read TGTGCCAGCAGTGATCCGGCGGGAGGGACCACAGATACGCAGTATTTT. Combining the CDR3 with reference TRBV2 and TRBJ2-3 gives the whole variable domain EPEVTQTPSHQVTQMGQEVILRCVPISNHLYFYWYRQILGQKVEFLVSFYNNEISEKSEIFDDQFSVERPDGSNFTLKIRSTKLEDSAMYFCASSDPAGGTTDTQYFGPGTRLTVL.

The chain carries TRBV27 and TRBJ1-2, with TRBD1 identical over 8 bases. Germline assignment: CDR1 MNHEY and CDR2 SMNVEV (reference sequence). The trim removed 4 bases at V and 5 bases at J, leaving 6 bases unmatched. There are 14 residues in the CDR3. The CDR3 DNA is TGTGCCAGCAGTTGGGCAGGGGGCGGATATGGCTACACCTTC. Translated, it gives CASSWAGGGYGYTF.

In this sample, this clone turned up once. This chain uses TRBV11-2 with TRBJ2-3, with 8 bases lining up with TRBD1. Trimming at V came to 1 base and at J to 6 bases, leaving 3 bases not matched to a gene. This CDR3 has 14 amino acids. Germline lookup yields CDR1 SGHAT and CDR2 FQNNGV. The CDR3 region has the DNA TGTGCCAGCAGCTTAGTTGGACAGGGCGATACGCAGTATTTT. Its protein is CASSLVGQGDTQYF.

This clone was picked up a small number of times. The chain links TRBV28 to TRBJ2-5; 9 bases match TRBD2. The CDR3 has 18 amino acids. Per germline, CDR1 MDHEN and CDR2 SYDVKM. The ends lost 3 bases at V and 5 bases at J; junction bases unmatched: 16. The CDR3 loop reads CASSLGRGLAGDGETQYF. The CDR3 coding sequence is TGTGCCAGCAGTTTGGGACGAGGGTTAGCGGGAGACGGGGAGACCCAGTACTTC.

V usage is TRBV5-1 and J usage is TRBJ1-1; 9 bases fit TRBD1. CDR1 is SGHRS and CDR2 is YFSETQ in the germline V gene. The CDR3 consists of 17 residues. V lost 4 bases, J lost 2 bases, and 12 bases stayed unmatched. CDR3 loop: CASSTGQGSPSNTEAFF. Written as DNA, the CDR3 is TGCGCCAGCAGCACCGGACAGGGGTCCCCCTCTAACACTGAAGCTTTCTTT.

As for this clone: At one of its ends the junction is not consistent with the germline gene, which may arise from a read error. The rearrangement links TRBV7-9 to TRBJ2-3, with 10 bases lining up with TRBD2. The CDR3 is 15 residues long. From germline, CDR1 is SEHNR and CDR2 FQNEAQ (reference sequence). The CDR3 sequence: CSSSFGTSVPDTQYF. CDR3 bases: TGTTCCAGCAGTTTCGGGACTAGCGTCCCAGATACGCAGTATTTT.

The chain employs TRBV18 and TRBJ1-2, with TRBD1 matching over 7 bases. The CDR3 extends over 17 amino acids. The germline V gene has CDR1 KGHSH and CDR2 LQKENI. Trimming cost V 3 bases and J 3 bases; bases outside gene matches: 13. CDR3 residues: CASSPGQSHPWDYGYTF. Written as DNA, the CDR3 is TGTGCCAGCTCACCGGGACAGTCCCACCCCTGGGACTATGGCTACACCTTC.

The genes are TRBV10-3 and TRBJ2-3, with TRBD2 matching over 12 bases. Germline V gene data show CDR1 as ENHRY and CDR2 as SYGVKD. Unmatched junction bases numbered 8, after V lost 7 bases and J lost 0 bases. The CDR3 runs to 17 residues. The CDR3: CAINQGLAGKSTDTQYF. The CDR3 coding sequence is TGTGCCATCAATCAAGGACTAGCGGGGAAGAGCACAGATACGCAGTATTTT.

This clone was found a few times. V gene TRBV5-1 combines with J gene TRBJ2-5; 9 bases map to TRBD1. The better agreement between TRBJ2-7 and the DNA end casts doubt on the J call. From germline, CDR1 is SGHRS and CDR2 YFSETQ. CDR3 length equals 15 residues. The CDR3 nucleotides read TGCGCCAGCAGCTTAGGGACAGGGCCTATCGACGAGCAGTACTTC. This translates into CASSLGTGPIDEQYF.

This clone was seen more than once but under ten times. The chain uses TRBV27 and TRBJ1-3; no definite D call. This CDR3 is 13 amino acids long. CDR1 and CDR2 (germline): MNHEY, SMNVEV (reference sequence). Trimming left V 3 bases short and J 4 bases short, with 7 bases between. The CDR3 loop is CASSFHFGNTIYF. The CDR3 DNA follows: TGTGCCAGCAGTTTCCACTTCGGAAACACCATATATTTT.

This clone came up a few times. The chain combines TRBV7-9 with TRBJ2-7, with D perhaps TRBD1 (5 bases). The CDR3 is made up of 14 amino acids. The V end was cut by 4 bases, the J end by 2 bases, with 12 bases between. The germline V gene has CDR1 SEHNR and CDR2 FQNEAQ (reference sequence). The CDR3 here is CASSSSRDPYEQYF. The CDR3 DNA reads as TGTGCCAGCAGCTCGTCCAGGGATCCCTACGAGCAGTACTTC.

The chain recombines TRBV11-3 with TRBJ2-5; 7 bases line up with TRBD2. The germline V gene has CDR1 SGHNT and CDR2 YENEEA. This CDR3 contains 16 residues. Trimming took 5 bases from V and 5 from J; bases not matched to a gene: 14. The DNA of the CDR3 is TGTGCCAGCAGCCCCGGGGTAGGGGCCGGGAGGGAGACCCAGTACTTC. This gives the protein CASSPGVGAGRETQYF.

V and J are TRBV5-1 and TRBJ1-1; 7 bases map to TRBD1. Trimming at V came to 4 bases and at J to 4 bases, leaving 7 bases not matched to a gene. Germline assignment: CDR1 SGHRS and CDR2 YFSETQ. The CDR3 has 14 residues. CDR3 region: CASSTLTGTTEAFF. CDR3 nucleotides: TGCGCCAGCAGCACGTTGACAGGGACCACTGAAGCTTTCTTT.